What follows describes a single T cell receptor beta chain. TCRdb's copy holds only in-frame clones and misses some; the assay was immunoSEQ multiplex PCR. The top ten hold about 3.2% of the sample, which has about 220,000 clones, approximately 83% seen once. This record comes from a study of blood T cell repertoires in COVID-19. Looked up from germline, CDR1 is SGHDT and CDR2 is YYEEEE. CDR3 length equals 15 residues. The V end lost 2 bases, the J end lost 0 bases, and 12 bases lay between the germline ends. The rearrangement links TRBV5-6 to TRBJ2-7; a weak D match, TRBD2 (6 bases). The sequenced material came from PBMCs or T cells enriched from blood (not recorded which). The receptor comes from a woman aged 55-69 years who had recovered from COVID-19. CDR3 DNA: TGTGCCAGCAGCTTTGTCGGGGGTCTCTCCTACGAGCAGTACTTC. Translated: CASSFVGGLSYEQYF.